This TCR beta chain derives from a study of cytomegalovirus exposure and HLA in healthy donors. Overall study findings and caveats: CMV serostatus was the only recorded immune exposure for donors.

As for this clone: Its target is not known.

The CDR3 spans 16 residues. V lost 4 bases, J lost 5 bases, and 9 bases stayed unmatched. Germline V CDR1 and CDR2: MNHEY, SMNVEV (reference sequence). This PCR relied on a set of 60 Vbeta primers and 13 Jbeta primers. Profiling relied on immunoSEQ multiplex PCR, and the TCRdb table lists in-frame clones only, not all of them. Here the sample spans around 150,000 clones, approximately 10% being singletons. The clonotype was recovered from a woman in her thirties or forties in good health and CMV-seropositive. The specimen sequenced was PBMCs. The chain recombines TRBV27 with TRBJ2-5; 11 nucleotides align to TRBD2. The CDR3 spells CASSSGTSGFAETQYF. In DNA form, the CDR3 reads TGTGCCAGCAGTTCCGGGACTAGCGGATTTGCGGAGACCCAGTACTTC.